These 8 T cell receptor beta chains came from one sample sequenced in a study of shared clonotypes between healthy human individuals. Sequencing used immunoSEQ multiplex PCR; TCRdb keeps in-frame clones, though not all of them. The sample includes hundreds of thousands of clones, 70% to 80% of them seen just once. Sequenced sample: PBMCs. The receptors stem from a woman aged 35 to 49 in good health. Some clones in this sample may be carry-over from other donors' samples.

The CDR3 sequence: CSTMATDTQYF. DNA of the CDR3: TGCAGTACAATGGCCACAGATACGCAGTATTTT. The gene calls are TRBV20-1 and TRBJ2-3; D remains ambiguous. This CDR3 is 11 amino acids long. Germline assignment: CDR1 DFQATT and CDR2 SNEGSKA (reference sequence). Deletions cut 8 bases from V and 2 bases from J, with 8 bases between.

About this clone itself: An end of the junction does not agree with germline; a read error may underlie this. This chain joins TRBV4-1 and TRBJ2-7; TRBD2 matches at 7 bases. The germline gives CDR1 MGHRA, CDR2 YSYEKL. The CDR3 sequence is 16 residues long. CDR3 nucleotides: TGCACCAGCAGCCAAGGAGGTGGGAGGGGAACCTACGAGCAGTACTTC. Translating it yields CTSSQGGGRGTYEQYF.

To note about this clone: Given a far larger clone just one base away, this is likely a sequencing read error. This chain links TRBV7-9 with TRBJ1-2, with TRBD1 matching over 10 bases. J gave up 6 bases and V 5 bases, and 15 bases lay outside the gene matches. Germline CDR1 SEHNR, CDR2 FQNEAQ (reference sequence). The length of the CDR3 is 17 residues. The CDR3 DNA follows: TGTGCCAGCAGCGATTCGGGGACAGGGGTCAATGGTGATGGCTACACCTTC. Amino acids: CASSDSGTGVNGDGYTF.

The V and J genes are TRBV11-1 and TRBJ2-7; 8 nucleotides agree with TRBD2. This CDR3 spans 14 amino acids. CDR1 SGHAT and CDR2 FQDESV come from the germline V gene (reference sequence). Unmatched junction bases numbered 6, after V lost 5 bases and J lost 3 bases. CDR3: CASSPQLAVYEQYF. The CDR3 nucleotides read TGTGCCAGCAGCCCGCAACTAGCGGTCTACGAGCAGTACTTC. The entire variable domain, with the rest obtained from reference TRBV11-1 and TRBJ2-7, is as follows: EAEVAQSPRYKITEKSQAVAFWCDPISGHATLYWYRQILGQGPELLVQFQDESVVDDSQLPKDRFSAERLKGVDSTLKIQPAELGDSAMYLCASSPQLAVYEQYFGPGTRLTVT.

On this clone: A read error is likely here: a far larger clone is one base away. Other DNA sequences in this sample translate to the same CDR3. The chain has TRBV9 and TRBJ2-7, with 8 bases matching TRBD2. In germline, CDR1 is SGDLS, CDR2 YYNGEE. The CDR3 totals 15 residues. The CDR3: CASSFGLAEPYEQYF. DNA of the CDR3: TGTGCCAGCAGCTTCGGACTAGCCGAGCCCTATGAGCAGTACTTC.

The DNA of the CDR3 is TGCACCAGCAGCAAGGGGGGAGAAGCATGGGAGACCCAGTACTTC. Its protein product is CTSSKGGEAWETQYF. The V gene is TRBV1, the J gene TRBJ2-5. TRBV1 is given as a pseudogene. The CDR3 is 15 residues long.

A few counts support this clone. V is TRBV2 and J is TRBJ2-1; D gene uncertain. This CDR3 comprises 13 residues. Germline V gene data show CDR1 as SNHLY and CDR2 as FYNNEI. V lost 4 bases to trimming and J lost 6 bases, with 10 bases between them. The CDR3 DNA is TGTGCCAGCAGTGTGGAGAACCGCAATGAGCAGTTCTTC. Its protein product is CASSVENRNEQFF.

The rearrangement uses TRBV7-9 and TRBJ2-1, with 12 bases that match TRBD2. Trimming took 5 bases from V and 9 from J; bases not matched to a gene: 8. The CDR3 length is 15 residues. The germline CDR1 and CDR2 sequences are SEHNR and FQNEAQ (reference sequence). The CDR3 bases are TGTGCCAGCAGCCCTAGCGGGAGGGCGGGGGGTGAGCAGTTCTTC. It is translated as CASSPSGRAGGEQFF.